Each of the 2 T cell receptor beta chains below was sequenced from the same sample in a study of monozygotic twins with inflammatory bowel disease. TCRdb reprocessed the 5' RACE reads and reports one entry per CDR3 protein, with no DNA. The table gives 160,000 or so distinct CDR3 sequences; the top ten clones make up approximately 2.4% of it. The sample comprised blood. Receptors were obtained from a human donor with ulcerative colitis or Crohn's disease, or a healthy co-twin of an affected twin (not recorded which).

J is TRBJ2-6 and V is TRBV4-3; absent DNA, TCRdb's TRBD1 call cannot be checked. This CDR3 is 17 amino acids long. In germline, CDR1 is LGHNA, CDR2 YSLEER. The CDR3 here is CASSRDRVEGGANVLTF.

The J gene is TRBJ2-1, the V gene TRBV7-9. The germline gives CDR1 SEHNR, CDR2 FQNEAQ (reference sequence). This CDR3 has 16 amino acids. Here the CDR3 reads CASSSTTAPSYNEQFF.